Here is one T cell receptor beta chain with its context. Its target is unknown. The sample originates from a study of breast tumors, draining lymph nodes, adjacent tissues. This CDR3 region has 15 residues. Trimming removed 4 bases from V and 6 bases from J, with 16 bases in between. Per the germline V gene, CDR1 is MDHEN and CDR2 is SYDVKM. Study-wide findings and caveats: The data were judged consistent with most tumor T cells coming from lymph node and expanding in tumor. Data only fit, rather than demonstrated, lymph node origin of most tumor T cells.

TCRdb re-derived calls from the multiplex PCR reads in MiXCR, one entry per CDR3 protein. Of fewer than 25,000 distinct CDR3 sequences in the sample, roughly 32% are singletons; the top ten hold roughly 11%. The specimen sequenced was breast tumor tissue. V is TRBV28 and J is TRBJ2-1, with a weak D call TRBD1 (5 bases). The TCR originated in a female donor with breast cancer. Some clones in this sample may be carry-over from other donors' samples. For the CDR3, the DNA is TGTGCCAGCAGTTCTCCTACAGGCCCTGGCAATGAGCAGTTCTTC. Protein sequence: CASSSPTGPGNEQFF.